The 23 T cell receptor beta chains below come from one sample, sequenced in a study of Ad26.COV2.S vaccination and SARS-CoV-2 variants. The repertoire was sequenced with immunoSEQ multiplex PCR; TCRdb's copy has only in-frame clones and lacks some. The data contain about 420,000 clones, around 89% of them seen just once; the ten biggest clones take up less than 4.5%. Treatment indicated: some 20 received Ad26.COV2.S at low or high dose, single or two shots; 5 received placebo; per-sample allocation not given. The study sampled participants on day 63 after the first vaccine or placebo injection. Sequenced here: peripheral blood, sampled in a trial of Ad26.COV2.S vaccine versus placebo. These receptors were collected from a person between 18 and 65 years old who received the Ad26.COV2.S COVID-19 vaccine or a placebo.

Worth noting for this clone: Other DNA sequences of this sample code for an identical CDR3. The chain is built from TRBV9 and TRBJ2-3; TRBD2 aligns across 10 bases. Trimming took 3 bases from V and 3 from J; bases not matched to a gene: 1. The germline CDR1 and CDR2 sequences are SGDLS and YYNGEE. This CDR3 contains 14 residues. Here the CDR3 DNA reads TGTGCCAGCAGCGCTAGCGGGGGAACAGATACGCAGTATTTT. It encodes CASSASGGTDTQYF.

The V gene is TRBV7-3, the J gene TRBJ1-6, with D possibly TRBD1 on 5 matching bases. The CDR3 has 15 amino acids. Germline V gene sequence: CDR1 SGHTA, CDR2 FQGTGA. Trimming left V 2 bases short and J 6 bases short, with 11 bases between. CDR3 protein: CASSLGSGVNSPLHF. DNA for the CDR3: TGTGCCAGCAGCTTAGGCTCGGGGGTTAATTCACCCCTCCACTTT.

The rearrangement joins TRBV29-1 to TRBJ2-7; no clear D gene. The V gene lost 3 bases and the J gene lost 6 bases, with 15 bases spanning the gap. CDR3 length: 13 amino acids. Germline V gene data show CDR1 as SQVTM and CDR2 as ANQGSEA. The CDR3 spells CSVDVHEKGEQYF. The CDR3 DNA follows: TGCAGCGTTGATGTCCACGAAAAGGGCGAGCAGTACTTC.

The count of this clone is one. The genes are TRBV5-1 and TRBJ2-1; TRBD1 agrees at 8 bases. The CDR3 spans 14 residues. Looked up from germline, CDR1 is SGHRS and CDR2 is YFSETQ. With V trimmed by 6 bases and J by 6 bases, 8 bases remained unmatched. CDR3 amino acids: CASNPTGAGNEQFF. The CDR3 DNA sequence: TGCGCCAGCAACCCGACAGGGGCTGGCAATGAGCAGTTCTTC. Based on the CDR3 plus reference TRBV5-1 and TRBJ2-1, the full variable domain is KAGVTQTPRYLIKTRGQQVTLSCSPISGHRSVSWYQQTPGQGLQFLFEYFSETQRNKGNFPGRFSGRQFSNSRSEMNVSTLELGDSALYLCASNPTGAGNEQFFGPGTRLTVL.

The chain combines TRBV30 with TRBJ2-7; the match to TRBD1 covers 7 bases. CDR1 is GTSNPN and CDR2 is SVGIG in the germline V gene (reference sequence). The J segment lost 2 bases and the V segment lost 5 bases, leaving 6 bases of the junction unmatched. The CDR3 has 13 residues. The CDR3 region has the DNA TGTGCCTGGGGAGACAGGGTTACCTACGAGCAGTACTTC. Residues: CAWGDRVTYEQYF.

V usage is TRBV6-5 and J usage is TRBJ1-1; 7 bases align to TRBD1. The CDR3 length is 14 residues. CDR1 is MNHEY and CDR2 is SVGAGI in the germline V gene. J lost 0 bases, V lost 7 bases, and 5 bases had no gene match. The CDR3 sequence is CASTGTALNTEAFF. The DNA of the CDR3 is TGTGCCAGCACCGGGACAGCCTTGAACACTGAAGCTTTCTTT.

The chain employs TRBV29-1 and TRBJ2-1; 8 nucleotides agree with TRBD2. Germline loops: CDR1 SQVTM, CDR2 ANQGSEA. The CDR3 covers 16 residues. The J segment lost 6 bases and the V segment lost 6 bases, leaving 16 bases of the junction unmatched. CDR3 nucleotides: TGCAGCGTCGTAAATCCGGGACTAGGGGTCGGCAATGAGCAGTTCTTC. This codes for CSVVNPGLGVGNEQFF.

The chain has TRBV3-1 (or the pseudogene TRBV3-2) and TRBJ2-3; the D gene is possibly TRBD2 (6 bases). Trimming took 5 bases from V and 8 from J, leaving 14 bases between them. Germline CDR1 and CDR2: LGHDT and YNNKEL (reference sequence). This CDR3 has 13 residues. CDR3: CASSFRTTGTQYF. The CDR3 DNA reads TGTGCCAGCAGCTTTCGGACTACTGGTACGCAGTATTTT.

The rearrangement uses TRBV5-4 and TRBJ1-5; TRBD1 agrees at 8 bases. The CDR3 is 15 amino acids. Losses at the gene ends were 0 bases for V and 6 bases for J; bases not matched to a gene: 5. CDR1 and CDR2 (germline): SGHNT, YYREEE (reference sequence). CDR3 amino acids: CASSLGAGGGQPQHF. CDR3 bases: TGTGCCAGCAGCTTGGGAGCAGGGGGCGGTCAGCCCCAGCATTTT.

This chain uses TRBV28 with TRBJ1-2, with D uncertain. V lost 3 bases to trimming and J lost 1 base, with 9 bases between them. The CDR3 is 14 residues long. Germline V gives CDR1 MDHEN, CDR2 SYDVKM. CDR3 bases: TGTGCCAGCAGTTTCGGCAGAGTTAACTATGGCTACACCTTC. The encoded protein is CASSFGRVNYGYTF.

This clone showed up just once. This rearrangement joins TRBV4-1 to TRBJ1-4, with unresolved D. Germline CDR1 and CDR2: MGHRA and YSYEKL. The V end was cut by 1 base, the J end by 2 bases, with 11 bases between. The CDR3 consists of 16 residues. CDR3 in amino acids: CASSQVGERTNEKLFF. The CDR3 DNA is TGCGCCAGCAGCCAAGTCGGGGAGAGGACTAATGAAAAACTGTTTTTT.

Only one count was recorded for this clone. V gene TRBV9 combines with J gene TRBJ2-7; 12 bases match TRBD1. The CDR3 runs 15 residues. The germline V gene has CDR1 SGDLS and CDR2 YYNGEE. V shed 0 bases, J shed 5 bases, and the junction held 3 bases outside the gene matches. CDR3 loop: CASSVGDRGRDEQYF. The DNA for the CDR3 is TGTGCCAGCAGCGTAGGGGACAGGGGGCGGGACGAGCAGTACTTC.

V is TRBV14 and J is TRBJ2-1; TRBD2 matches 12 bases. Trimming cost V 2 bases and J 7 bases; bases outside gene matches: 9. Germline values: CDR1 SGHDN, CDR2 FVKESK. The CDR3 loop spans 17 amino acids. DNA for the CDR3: TGTGCCAGCAGCCAACTCGCTAGCGGGGGGGCGAGGAATGAGCAGTTCTTC. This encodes CASSQLASGGARNEQFF.

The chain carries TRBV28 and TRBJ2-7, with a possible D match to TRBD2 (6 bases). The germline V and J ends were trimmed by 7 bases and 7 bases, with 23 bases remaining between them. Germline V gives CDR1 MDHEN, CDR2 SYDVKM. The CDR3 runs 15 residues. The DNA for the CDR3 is TGTGCCAGCATCCCGATCGGGACTTCCGTAAGGGAGCAGTACTTC. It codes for CASIPIGTSVREQYF.

CDR3 amino acids: CASSKRTGVTGELFF. The CDR3 DNA is TGTGCCAGCAGCAAGCGGACAGGGGTGACCGGGGAGCTGTTTTTT. This chain connects TRBV3-1 (or the pseudogene TRBV3-2) to TRBJ2-2; 9 bases agree with TRBD1. Trimming took 5 bases from V and 5 from J; bases not matched to a gene: 6. Germline values: CDR1 LGHDT, CDR2 YNNKEL (reference sequence). The CDR3 totals 15 residues.

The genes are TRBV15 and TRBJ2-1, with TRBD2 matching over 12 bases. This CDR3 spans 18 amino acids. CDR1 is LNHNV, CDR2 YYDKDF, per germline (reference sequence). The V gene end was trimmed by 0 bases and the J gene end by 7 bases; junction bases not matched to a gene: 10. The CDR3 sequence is CATSRDWPSGGVRNEQFF. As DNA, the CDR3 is TGTGCCACCAGCAGAGATTGGCCTAGCGGGGGGGTAAGGAATGAGCAGTTCTTC.

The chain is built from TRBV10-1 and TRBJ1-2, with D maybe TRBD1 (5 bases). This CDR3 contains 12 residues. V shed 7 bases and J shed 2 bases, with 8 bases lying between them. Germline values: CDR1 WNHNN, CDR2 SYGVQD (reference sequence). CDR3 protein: CASTRANYGYTF. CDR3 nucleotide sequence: TGCGCCAGCACCAGGGCCAACTATGGCTACACCTTC.

The CDR3 DNA reads TGTGCCAGCAGCGGCGGCGGGACAGTAGTCAATGAGCAGTTCTTC. Amino acid sequence: CASSGGGTVVNEQFF. The V gene is TRBV11-3, the J gene TRBJ2-1; possibly TRBD1 for D (7 bases). V was clipped by 5 bases and J by 6 bases, with 17 bases between them. This CDR3 comprises 15 residues. CDR1 SGHNT and CDR2 YENEEA come from the germline V gene.

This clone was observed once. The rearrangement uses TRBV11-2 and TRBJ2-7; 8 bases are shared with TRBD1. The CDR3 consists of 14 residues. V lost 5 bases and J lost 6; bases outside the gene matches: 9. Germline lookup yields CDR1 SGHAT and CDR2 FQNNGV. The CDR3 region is CASSITGTGIEQYF. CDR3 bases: TGTGCCAGCAGCATAACCGGGACAGGAATCGAGCAGTACTTC.

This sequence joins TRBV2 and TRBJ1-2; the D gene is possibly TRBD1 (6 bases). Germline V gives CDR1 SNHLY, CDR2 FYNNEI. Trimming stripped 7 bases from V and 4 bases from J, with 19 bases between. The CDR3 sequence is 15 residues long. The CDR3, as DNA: TGTGCCAGCACAATCAGGACAGTCGAGGCCTATGGCTACACCTTC. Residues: CASTIRTVEAYGYTF.

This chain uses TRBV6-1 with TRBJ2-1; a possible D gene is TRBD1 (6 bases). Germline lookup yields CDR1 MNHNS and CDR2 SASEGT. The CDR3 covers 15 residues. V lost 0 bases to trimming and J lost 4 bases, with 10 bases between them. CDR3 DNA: TGTGCCAGCAGTGAAGCCGCAGGACAGTACAATGAGCAGTTCTTC. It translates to CASSEAAGQYNEQFF.

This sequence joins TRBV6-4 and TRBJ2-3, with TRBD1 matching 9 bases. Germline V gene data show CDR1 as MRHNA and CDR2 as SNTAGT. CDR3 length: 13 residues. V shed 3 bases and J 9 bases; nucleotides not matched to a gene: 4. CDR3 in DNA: TGTGCCAGCAGTGAAGACAGGGGGGGCACGCAGTATTTT. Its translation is CASSEDRGGTQYF.

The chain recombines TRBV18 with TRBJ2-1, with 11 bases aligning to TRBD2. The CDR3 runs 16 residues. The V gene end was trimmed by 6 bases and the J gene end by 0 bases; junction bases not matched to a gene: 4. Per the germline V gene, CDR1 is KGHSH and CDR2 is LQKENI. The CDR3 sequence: CASSPTSGGSYNEQFF. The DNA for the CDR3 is TGTGCCAGCTCTCCCACTAGCGGGGGCTCCTACAATGAGCAGTTCTTC.